Below, one T cell receptor beta chain is given with its context. This record belongs to a study of blood T cell repertoires in COVID-19. About the research overall: The United States, Italy and Spain supplied acute and convalescent COVID-19 samples. From T cells, B-cell-depleted T cells, or PBMCs came the material, which was cDNA or gDNA.

Between the trimmed V and J ends, which lost 4 bases and 0 bases, there was a span of 10 bases. CDR1 SQVTM and CDR2 ANQGSEA come from the germline V gene. The CDR3 covers 13 residues. How the authors handled the data: Amplification of reference gene primers was used by the study to estimate nucleated cell counts. TCRdb's table, derived via immunoSEQ multiplex PCR, lists solely in-frame clones and lacks some. That table furnishes V, J and clone size, whereas the DNA furnished D and trimming. The table lists about 35,000 clones, about 90% of them singletons. V is TRBV29-1 and J is TRBJ2-7; perhaps TRBD2 as D (5 bases). The sample consisted of peripheral blood. This TCR derives from a human donor in a cohort sampled during active COVID-19. The CDR3 spells CSVGGGFSYEQYF. Here the CDR3 DNA reads TGCAGCGTTGGTGGCGGGTTCTCCTACGAGCAGTACTTC.